The rows below give T cell receptor beta chains drawn from one sample of a study of shared clonotypes between healthy human individuals. Here immunoSEQ multiplex PCR was the method, and the copy in TCRdb shows in-frame clones only, minus some. The sample records fewer than 3 million clones, 85% to 95% being singletons. The sample taken for sequencing was naive CD4+ T cells from PBMCs. These receptors were obtained from a man younger than 35 in good health. Some clones in this sample may be carry-over from other donors' samples. CDR3s include the opening cysteine and the closing phenylalanine or tryptophan. D genes are given only for firm matches. Size values are once, few and many counts, or a class for expanded clones, and some rows have none.

TRBD1 TRBJ1-2 - TRBV19 TGTGCCAGTAGTTACACAGGGGGCGGCGGCTACACCTTC CASSYTGGGGYTF
- TRBJ1-2 once TRBV10-3 TGTGCCTCCTCGGACAGTAACTATGGCTACACCTTC CASSDSNYGYTF
- TRBJ2-1 - TRBV5-1 TGCGCCAGCAGCTTGGAACAGACTTACAATGAGCAGTTCTTC CASSLEQTYNEQFF
TRBD1 TRBJ1-6 - TRBV28 TGTGCCAGCAGTTCCTCCGTGACAGGGTATTCACCCCTCCACTTT CASSSSVTGYSPLHF
- TRBJ2-1 - TRBV15 TGTGCCACCAGCAGAGATCGGCTAGGAAACAATGAGCAGTTCTTC CATSRDRLGNNEQFF
- TRBJ2-6 - TRBV25-1 TGTGCCAGCAGTGTGGCTGGGGCCAACGTCCTGACTTTC CASSVAGANVLTF
TRBD1 TRBJ2-3 - TRBV18 TGTGCCAGCTCACCCGCTAAGGAGGACAGGGGCGACGGGACTCACCGCACAGATACGCAGTATTTT CASSPAKEDRGDGTHRTDTQYF
TRBD2 TRBJ2-1 once TRBV28 TGTGCCAGCAGACGTCCGCACGGGACTAGCGGGAGGGATCAGTTCTTC CASRRPHGTSGRDQFF
TRBD1 TRBJ1-2 - TRBV5-4 TGTGCCAGCAGCTTGGGAGGGACAGGGAAGAACTATGGCTACACCTTC CASSLGGTGKNYGYTF
- TRBJ2-1 - TRBV29-1 TGCAGCGTGGGACACCCGTACTACAATGAGCAGTTCTTC CSVGHPYYNEQFF
- TRBJ1-5 - TRBV27 TGTGCCAGCAGTTTACAAGATAATAGCAATCAGCCCCAGCATTTT CASSLQDNSNQPQHF
- TRBJ1-2 - TRBV6-1 TGTGCCAGCAGTGAGAATAGAAATGCACTAGCTAACTATGGCTACACCTTC CASSENRNALANYGYTF
- TRBJ2-7 - TRBV29-1 TGCAGCGCCACTACGGGGGCCAATCCTTCCGAGCAGTACTTC CSATTGANPSEQYF
TRBD2 TRBJ2-1 once TRBV7-3 TGTGCCAGCAGCGGGACTAGCGGGAGGGGGTCCTACAATGAGCAGTTCTTC CASSGTSGRGSYNEQFF
- TRBJ2-4 - TRBV6-1 TGTGCCAGCGAAGCACAGCCTAAGGCCAAAAACATTCAGTACTTC CASEAQPKAKNIQYF
TRBD1 TRBJ1-3 - TRBV18 TGTGCCAGCTCACCAGGGGGTACCGGGACAGGGATCGGAAACACCATATATTTT CASSPGGTGTGIGNTIYF
TRBD2 TRBJ2-1 few TRBV6-6 TGTGCCAGCAGATTCCTAGCGGGTGAGCAGTTCTTC CASRFLAGEQFF
- TRBJ2-1 once TRBV30 TGTGCCTGGATGAAGGACTACGACTCCTACAATGAGCAGTTCTTC CAWMKDYDSYNEQFF
- TRBJ1-1 - TRBV9 TGTGCCAGCAGCGTAGCTAGGACGAACACTGAAGCTTTCTTT CASSVARTNTEAFF
- TRBJ2-1 - TRBV7-2 TGTGCCAGCACCCCTCCCCTGAGCTCCTACAATGAGCAGTTCTTC CASTPPLSSYNEQFF
TRBD2 TRBJ2-3 - TRBV9 TGTGCCAGCAGCGTAGCTGGGGCTAGCGGGACAGATACGCAGTATTTT CASSVAGASGTDTQYF
- TRBJ1-3 - TRBV9 TGTGCCAGCAGCTCTGGAAGCTCTGGAAACACCATATATTTT CASSSGSSGNTIYF
- TRBJ2-1 - TRBV6-5 TGTGCCAGCAGACGGGATAGTGGGGGAAACGAGCAGTTCTTC CASRRDSGGNEQFF
TRBD2 TRBJ2-7 - TRBV7-8 TGTGCCAGCAGCTTCGGACTAGCGTCCTACGAGCAGTACTTC CASSFGLASYEQYF
- TRBJ1-2 - TRBV2 TGTGCCAGCACTACCGGACGGATTAACTATGGCTACACCTTC CASTTGRINYGYTF
- TRBJ1-2 - TRBV5-1 TGCGCCAGCAGCTTGGGCGGGACCGAGACTGGCTACACCTTC CASSLGGTETGYTF
TRBD2 TRBJ2-7 - TRBV5-1 TGCGCCAGCAGCTTGGGCTCCCCTAGCGGGAGCTACGAGCAGTACTTC CASSLGSPSGSYEQYF
TRBD2 TRBJ2-3 - TRBV5-6 TGTGCCAGCAGCTCGCCTTTCCGGGAGGCAGATACGCAGTATTTT CASSSPFREADTQYF
- TRBJ2-1 - TRBV9 TGTGCCAGCAGCTACACTGGGGCGTCCTACAATGAGCAGTTCTTC CASSYTGASYNEQFF
- TRBJ2-2 - TRBV5-4 TGTGCCAGCAGCTTGGAGACCATCCTCACCGGGGAGCTGTTTTTT CASSLETILTGELFF
- TRBJ2-7 few TRBV27 TGTGCCAGCAGTGGAGCCTACGAGCAGTACTTC CASSGAYEQYF
TRBD1 TRBJ1-1 - TRBV5-6 TGTGCCAGCAGCCCAGGACAGGGCACTGAAGCTTTCTTT CASSPGQGTEAFF
- TRBJ2-2 - TRBV28 TGTGCCAGCAGTTTAAATATGAGGGCGAACACCGGGGAGCTGTTTTTT CASSLNMRANTGELFF
- TRBJ2-5 - TRBV2 TGTGCCAGCAGTGAGGGCCCCCGGGGGACCCAGTACTTC CASSEGPRGTQYF
- TRBJ1-3 - TRBV5-4 TGTGCCAGCAGGGGAAGGTCTGGAAACACCATATATTTT CASRGRSGNTIYF
- TRBJ1-2 once TRBV10-3 TGTGCCATCAGTGAGTCGCCGGGACAAGGGGTGGGCTACACCTTC CAISESPGQGVGYTF
- TRBJ1-3 - TRBV5-1 TGCGCCAGCAGCTCCGCGCCCCCGGGGGCTGGAAACACCATATATTTT CASSSAPPGAGNTIYF
TRBD2 TRBJ2-1 - TRBV11-2 TGTGCCAGCAGCTTAGAGGGGCTAGCGGGTAATGACAATGAGCAGTTCTTC CASSLEGLAGNDNEQFF
TRBD1 TRBJ2-7 - TRBV9 TGTGCCAGCAGCCGAGGGACAGCCAACTACGAGCAGTACTTC CASSRGTANYEQYF
TRBD2 TRBJ2-7 - TRBV28 TGTGCCAGCAGTTTATTGGGTGGCCGGGGGGAGAACTACGAGCAGTACTTC CASSLLGGRGENYEQYF
- TRBJ1-2 - TRBV28 TGTGCCAGCAGTTTGAGGATCCACTATGGCTACACCTTC CASSLRIHYGYTF
- TRBJ2-3 once TRBV2 TGTGCCAGCAGCTATAGCGCATCAGATACGCAGTATTTT CASSYSASDTQYF
- TRBJ1-1 - TRBV28 TGTGCCAGCAGCTCCCCCCTTAGCTGGAGTCCAGCTTTCTTT CASSSPLSWSPAFF